This TCR beta chain was recovered during a study of radiation and T cells in renal cell carcinoma. Study-level information: Nephrectomy followed 15 Gy stereotactic body radiation by 4 weeks. General study results and limits: In blood, top tumor clones expanded by 2 weeks, shrinking by 4.

This clone appeared a single time. The antigen is unknown. Described time point: blood 2 weeks post-SBRT. Described treatment: 15 Gy SBRT to primary tumor, nephrectomy 4 weeks later. Radiation-treated patients gave blood at baseline, week 2 and week 4. The table came from immunoSEQ multiplex PCR; TCRdb's copy has only in-frame clones and leaves some out. Among roughly 140,000 clones listed, approximately 88% were seen once. With V trimmed by 2 bases and J by 0 bases, 7 bases remained unmatched. Germline values: CDR1 SGHRS, CDR2 YFSETQ. CDR3 size: 17 residues. The starting material was blood, obtained from a patient whose treatment included radiotherapy and nephrectomy. The chain is built from TRBV5-1 and TRBJ2-3; 9 bases line up with TRBD1. The TCR originated in a woman aged 45 to 65 with renal cell carcinoma. CDR3 DNA sequence: TGCGCCAGCAGCTTCCCCGACAGGGGGATAAGCACAGATACGCAGTATTTT. It yields the protein CASSFPDRGISTDTQYF.